The 14 T cell receptor beta chains presented below share a single source sample, sequenced in a study of T cells expressing NK-cell markers. Each CDR3 protein gets one entry in TCRdb, which reprocessed the 5' RACE reads and gives no DNA. The sample includes roughly 160,000 distinct CDR3 sequences. Material: blood T cells: a sorted CD56 or NKG2C T cell subset, CD4+ or CD8+ T cells, or bulk PBMC T cells (not recorded which). Receptors originate from a woman between 18 and 70 years old in good health.

The J gene is TRBJ2-3, the V gene TRBV20-1; the D call from TCRdb, TRBD1, cannot be confirmed without DNA. From germline, CDR1 is DFQATT and CDR2 SNEGSKA (reference sequence). The CDR3 has 15 amino acids. CDR3 sequence reads: CSAPGARGRADTQYF.

This chain links TRBV28 with TRBJ2-4; checking the TCRdb D call of TRBD2 is not possible without DNA. The germline V gene has CDR1 MDHEN and CDR2 SYDVKM. CDR3 length: 14 residues. CDR3 amino acids: CASSSRREEDILYF.

The chain carries TRBV9 and TRBJ2-2; the D gene TCRdb calls, TRBD1, cannot be checked with no DNA. Looked up from germline, CDR1 is SGDLS and CDR2 is YYNGEE. The CDR3 is 17 residues long. CDR3 sequence: CASSVASGGANTGELFF.

V gene TRBV29-1 combines with J gene TRBJ2-3; absent DNA, TCRdb's TRBD2 call cannot be checked. From germline, CDR1 is SQVTM and CDR2 ANQGSEA. CDR3 size: 14 residues. CDR3 protein: CSGSQGVGTDTQYF.

This rearrangement joins TRBV2 to TRBJ2-2; TCRdb's D gene call, TRBD2, goes unchecked for lack of DNA. The V gene's germline CDR1 is SNHLY and CDR2 FYNNEI. The CDR3 loop spans 14 amino acids. This CDR3 reads CASGGRWDTGELFF.

The chain joins TRBV9 to TRBJ2-1; checking the TCRdb D call of TRBD1 is not possible without DNA. Germline values: CDR1 SGDLS, CDR2 YYNGEE. This CDR3 region has 13 residues. The chain's CDR3 is CASSRSPNSEQFF.

The rearrangement uses TRBV7-9 and TRBJ2-7; TCRdb gives TRBD1 as the D gene, but with no DNA this cannot be confirmed. This CDR3 region has 15 residues. CDR1 SEHNR and CDR2 FQNEAQ come from the germline V gene (reference sequence). CDR3 residues: CASSTSTGHLYEQYF.

The genes are TRBV12-3 or TRBV12-4 and TRBJ2-2. This CDR3 is 14 amino acids long. The CDR3 region is CASSLYGVTGELFF.

The J gene is TRBJ2-7, the V gene TRBV6-1; there is no DNA to check the TCRdb D call of TRBD1. CDR1 MNHNS and CDR2 SASEGT come from the germline V gene. The CDR3 totals 14 residues. This CDR3 is CASIRGESAYEQYF.

The V and J genes are TRBV3-1 and TRBJ2-7; checking the TCRdb D call of TRBD2 is not possible without DNA. Germline values: CDR1 LGHDT, CDR2 YNNKEL (reference sequence). The CDR3 contains 16 residues. This CDR3 is CASSPLPLAGEYEQYF.

The CDR3 loop reads CASSQFPSGYEQYF. The V and J genes are TRBV3-1 and TRBJ2-7; TCRdb's D call, TRBD2, is unchecked because there is no DNA. Germline CDR1 reads LGHDT; CDR2 reads YNNKEL (reference sequence). CDR3 length: 14 residues.

This rearrangement joins TRBV6-1 to TRBJ1-1. The CDR3 is made up of 16 amino acids. Germline-derived CDR1 and CDR2 are MNHNS and SASEGT. CDR3 region: CASSRLTVSEAAEAFF.

The chain combines TRBV7-2 with TRBJ2-1; TCRdb's D gene call, TRBD1, goes unchecked for lack of DNA. CDR1 SGHTA and CDR2 FQGNSA come from the germline V gene. The CDR3 spans 15 residues. CDR3 sequence: CASSLAGGPQYEQFF.

The J gene is TRBJ2-2, the V gene TRBV5-1; TCRdb selects TRBD1, and the lack of DNA leaves this call unchecked. The CDR3 length is 14 residues. The germline V gene encodes CDR1 SGHRS and CDR2 YFSETQ. The CDR3 sequence is CASSLIQGSGELFF.